Shown below are 20 T cell receptor beta chains from a single sample sequenced in a study of cytomegalovirus exposure and HLA in healthy donors. With 60 Vbeta and 13 Jbeta primers, the PCR was carried out. TCRdb keeps only in-frame clones here, not all; method: immunoSEQ multiplex PCR. The sample table sets out over 75,000 clones. The sequenced sample was PBMCs. These receptors all stem from a girl under 18 in good health and CMV-seropositive.

CDR3: CASSQGLAGGQNTGELFF. The CDR3 DNA sequence: TGTGCCAGCAGCCAGGGACTAGCGGGGGGCCAGAACACCGGGGAGCTGTTTTTT. The rearrangement joins TRBV7-9 to TRBJ2-2; 15 bases line up with TRBD2. CDR3 length: 18 amino acids. With V trimmed by 5 bases and J by 1 base, 5 bases remained unmatched. CDR1 and CDR2 (germline): SEHNR, FQNEAQ (reference sequence).

The rearrangement uses TRBV5-1 and TRBJ2-1; possibly TRBD2 for D (6 bases). V shed 7 bases and J shed 8 bases, with 13 bases lying between them. The CDR3 has 12 residues. Germline loops: CDR1 SGHRS, CDR2 YFSETQ. The CDR3, as DNA: TGCGCCAGCCATACGGGGGTGGATGAGCAGTTCTTC. This translates into CASHTGVDEQFF. Complete variable domain (other parts from reference TRBV5-1 and TRBJ2-1): KAGVTQTPRYLIKTRGQQVTLSCSPISGHRSVSWYQQTPGQGLQFLFEYFSETQRNKGNFPGRFSGRQFSNSRSEMNVSTLELGDSALYLCASHTGVDEQFFGPGTRLTVL.

The chain combines TRBV27 with TRBJ2-7, with D possibly matching TRBD1 (6 bases). V was pared by 6 bases and J by 3 bases, with 12 bases between. The germline V gene has CDR1 MNHEY and CDR2 SMNVEV (reference sequence). The CDR3 is made up of 13 amino acids. The CDR3 sequence is CASSPGHLYEQYF. Written as DNA, the CDR3 is TGTGCCAGCAGCCCGGGACACCTCTACGAGCAGTACTTC.

The CDR3 DNA is TGTGCCTGGAGGGAAGCGGGACAGGGTGAAAAACTGTTTTTT. Its protein product is CAWREAGQGEKLFF. V usage is TRBV30 and J usage is TRBJ1-4; 9 positions agree with TRBD1. The CDR3 covers 14 residues. Germline CDR1 reads GTSNPN; CDR2 reads SVGIG (reference sequence). The ends lost 3 bases at V and 7 bases at J; junction bases unmatched: 6.

The rearrangement links TRBV6-1 to TRBJ2-7, with D possibly TRBD1 on 5 matching bases. Trimming shortened V by 1 base and J by 4 bases, and 11 bases separated the two germline ends. This CDR3 is 14 amino acids long. The V gene's germline CDR1 is MNHNS and CDR2 SASEGT. CDR3 loop: CASSEGTMPYEQYF. Here the CDR3 DNA reads TGTGCCAGCAGTGAAGGGACAATGCCGTACGAGCAGTACTTC.

J is TRBJ2-7 and V is TRBV5-1; 7 bases fit TRBD2. The CDR3 extends over 15 amino acids. Trimming removed 4 bases from V and 4 bases from J; junction bases left unmatched: 11. Germline V gene lookup returns CDR1 SGHRS and CDR2 YFSETQ. The CDR3 DNA reads as TGCGCCAGCAGCCTCGTCTTAGGGGAGGGATACGAGCAGTACTTC. Amino acid sequence: CASSLVLGEGYEQYF.

The gene calls are TRBV7-6 and TRBJ2-2; 13 nucleotides align to TRBD2. CDR1 SGHVS and CDR2 FNYEAQ come from the germline V gene. The ends lost 3 bases at V and 1 base at J; junction bases unmatched: 5. This CDR3 is 18 amino acids long. CDR3 loop: CASSFGTSGELNTGELFF. In nucleotides, the CDR3 is TGTGCCAGCAGCTTCGGGACTAGCGGGGAACTGAACACCGGGGAGCTGTTTTTT.

J is TRBJ1-4 and V is TRBV27; 9 bases map to TRBD1. Germline CDR1 is MNHEY and CDR2 is SMNVEV (reference sequence). Trimming at V came to 5 bases and at J to 7 bases, leaving 8 bases not matched to a gene. The CDR3 contains 15 residues. The CDR3 DNA follows: TGTGCCAGCAGTCCGCCCGGGACAGGGATTGAAAAACTGTTTTTT. Amino acid sequence: CASSPPGTGIEKLFF.

The chain combines TRBV9 with TRBJ1-1; D is ambiguous. The V gene's germline CDR1 is SGDLS and CDR2 YYNGEE. This CDR3 contains 15 residues. V lost 0 bases and J lost 4, with 13 bases in between. The CDR3 loop is CASSVGLRAGTEAFF. The CDR3 DNA reads as TGTGCCAGCAGCGTAGGTCTTAGGGCGGGCACTGAAGCTTTCTTT.

The V call is TRBV6-1, the J call TRBJ1-1, with TRBD1 matching 8 bases. This CDR3 has 14 residues. Per germline, CDR1 MNHNS and CDR2 SASEGT. V shed 4 bases, J shed 9 bases, and the junction held 10 bases outside the gene matches. The CDR3 region is CASSGYGQGEKAFF. The CDR3 coding sequence is TGTGCCAGCAGTGGATATGGACAGGGTGAAAAAGCTTTCTTT.

J is TRBJ2-1 and V is TRBV13; TRBD2 matches 9 bases. Germline V lookup: CDR1 PRHDT, CDR2 FYEKMQ (reference sequence). Trimming cost V 2 bases and J 5 bases; bases outside gene matches: 4. This CDR3 has 15 residues. The CDR3 DNA reads TGTGCCAGCAGCTTACCTAGCGGGGAGGACAATGAGCAGTTCTTC. Protein product: CASSLPSGEDNEQFF.

This chain uses TRBV30 with TRBJ1-1, with D perhaps TRBD1 (5 bases). The CDR3 extends over 18 amino acids. CDR1 is GTSNPN and CDR2 is SVGIG in the germline V gene (reference sequence). V was clipped by 0 bases and J by 6 bases, with 26 bases between them. CDR3 in DNA: TGTGCCTGGAGTGTAATGCGGGGCTACAGAGCCTTTGACGCTGAAGCTTTCTTT. Residues: CAWSVMRGYRAFDAEAFF. Full variable domain (rest looked up from reference TRBV30 and TRBJ1-1): SQTIHQWPATLVQPVGSPLSLECTVEGTSNPNLYWYRQAAGRGLQLLFYSVGIGQISSEVPQNLSASRPQDRQFILSSKKLLLSDSGFYLCAWSVMRGYRAFDAEAFFGQGTRLTVV.

The CDR3 is CASSYSEGYEQYF. Written as DNA, the CDR3 is TGTGCCAGCAGTTACTCGGAGGGGTACGAGCAGTACTTC. This chain uses TRBV6-6 with TRBJ2-7; a weak D match, TRBD2 (6 bases). This CDR3 comprises 13 residues. CDR1 is MNHNY, CDR2 SVGAGI, per germline (reference sequence). V lost 0 bases, J lost 4 bases, and 7 bases lay in between.

Here the CDR3 DNA reads TGTGCCAGCAGTTCCCATGGGGCCACTGAAGCTTTCTTT. It is translated as CASSSHGATEAFF. V is TRBV28 and J is TRBJ1-1; possibly TRBD1 for D (5 bases). The germline V gene has CDR1 MDHEN and CDR2 SYDVKM. V lost 4 bases, J lost 4 bases, and 10 bases lay in between. The CDR3 spans 13 residues.

The CDR3 region is CASSLLGTGGAGETQYF. In DNA, the CDR3 is TGTGCCAGCAGCCTGTTAGGGACAGGGGGCGCCGGGGAGACCCAGTACTTC. This chain uses TRBV11-3 with TRBJ2-5; 12 bases map to TRBD1. V gave up 5 bases and J gave up 5 bases; unmatched junction bases: 12. There are 17 residues in the CDR3. Germline V CDR1 and CDR2: SGHNT, YENEEA.

V gene TRBV29-1 combines with J gene TRBJ1-2; no definite D call. Trimming shortened V by 5 bases and J by 8 bases, and 18 bases separated the two germline ends. The CDR3 length is 13 residues. CDR1 and CDR2 from the germline V gene are SQVTM and ANQGSEA. The CDR3 is CSVLPWAVGGYTF. DNA for the CDR3: TGCAGCGTTCTCCCCTGGGCCGTAGGAGGCTACACCTTC. The full variable domain, its missing parts supplied by reference TRBV29-1 and TRBJ1-2, is SAVISQKPSRDICQRGTSLTIQCQVDSQVTMMFWYRQQPGQSLTLIATANQGSEATYESGFVIDKFPISRPNLTFSTLTVSNMSPEDSSIYLCSVLPWAVGGYTFGSGTRLTVV.

The gene calls are TRBV13 and TRBJ1-5; D is unclear. This CDR3 comprises 15 residues. The germline V gene encodes CDR1 PRHDT and CDR2 FYEKMQ (reference sequence). V was pared by 4 bases and J by 0 bases, with 10 bases between. The CDR3 DNA is TGTGCCAGCAGCTCCTGGGCGTATAGCAATCAGCCCCAGCATTTT. Its translation: CASSSWAYSNQPQHF.

V is TRBV19 and J is TRBJ1-6, with D tentatively TRBD1 (6 bases). The CDR3 length is 15 residues. Germline CDR1 reads LNHDA; CDR2 reads SQIVND (reference sequence). Trimming took 6 bases from V and 4 from J, leaving 13 bases between them. The CDR3: CASRTTGSYNSPLHF. CDR3 DNA sequence: TGTGCCAGTAGAACGACAGGCTCTTATAATTCACCCCTCCACTTT.

J is TRBJ2-7 and V is TRBV6-1, with 7 bases aligning to TRBD1. The CDR3 is made up of 14 amino acids. Germline CDR1 is MNHNS and CDR2 is SASEGT. With V trimmed by 5 bases and J by 0 bases, 4 bases remained unmatched. This chain's CDR3 is CASSYTGVSYEQYV. The CDR3 coding sequence is TGTGCCAGCAGTTATACAGGGGTCTCCTACGAGCAGTACGTC.

This chain links TRBV19 with TRBJ1-5, with D perhaps matching TRBD1 (6 bases). The CDR3 is 17 residues long. In germline, CDR1 is LNHDA, CDR2 SQIVND (reference sequence). V was trimmed by 5 bases and J by 2 bases, leaving 19 bases between them. This chain's CDR3 is CASSSTGAGGGNQPQHF. DNA of the CDR3: TGTGCCAGTAGTTCCACGGGGGCGGGAGGCGGCAATCAGCCCCAGCATTTT.